This TCR beta chain derives from a study of T-cell reconstitution after alpha-beta-depleted transplantation in children (dated by TCRdb to 2015 to 2016). About the study as a whole: Using TCR repertoire profiling, the study quantitatively followed how T-cell immune reconstitution unfolded in children after TCRalphabeta/CD19-depleted allogeneic hematopoietic cell transplantation.

Via the germline V gene (reference sequence), CDR1 is LGHDT and CDR2 YNNKEL. From the cysteine up to the phenylalanine, the CDR3 has a length of 15 residues. The DNA shown is the 45-base CDR3, in frame from base 1. What the research found in general, with its limitations: Over the following months the frequencies of hyperexpanded clones went down, and after one year T-cell counts and TCRbeta diversity were mostly credited to newly produced T cells. In some patients, the high TCRbeta diversity seen at day 60 was put down to recipient T cells and intrathymic progenitors that had survived conditioning. The apparently early alphabetaT-cell count recovery about two months after transplant was reportedly dependent on only several hundred rapidly expanded clones derived from non-depleted graft cells.

This clonotype turned up a few times. Its binding antigen is unknown. One end of the junction fails to match germline, which may point to a read error. Library generation was performed with PCR. For sequencing, an Illumina HiSeq 2500 was employed. TCR library preparation used molecular barcoding, with unique molecular identifiers applied to normalize quantification of the TCRbeta repertoire. The public sequencing data were trimmed at Q25 with fastp and processed into clonotypes with MiXCR by TCRdb, which kept only in-frame beta chains. Every distinct CDR3 protein forms one entry, paired with its most common genes and DNA. The sample table records 500,000 to 650,000 distinct CDR3 sequences; about 10% of these occur just once. The ten most abundant clones make up 11% to 15% of the sample. The treatment or condition label for this specimen denotes: allogeneic hematopoietic cell transplantation with graft depleted of TCRalphabeta T cells and CD19 B cells. The children who served as transplant recipients had been given grafts of TCRalphabeta/CD19-depleted allogeneic hematopoietic cells.

The specimen comprised PBMCs, mostly from graft donor cells, sampled 180 days after TCRalphabeta/CD19-depleted stem cell transplant. The chain couples TRBV3-1 to TRBJ2-4; TRBD1 might be the D gene, on 6 matching bases. The receptor was isolated from a female patient aged 2 to 10 who had a stem cell transplant for aplastic anemia, so the T cells may come from the graft donor. In nucleotides, the sequence is TGTGCCAGCAGCCAACCGGGACACCTCCCCAACATTCGGTACTTC. This encodes CASSQPGHLPNIRYF.